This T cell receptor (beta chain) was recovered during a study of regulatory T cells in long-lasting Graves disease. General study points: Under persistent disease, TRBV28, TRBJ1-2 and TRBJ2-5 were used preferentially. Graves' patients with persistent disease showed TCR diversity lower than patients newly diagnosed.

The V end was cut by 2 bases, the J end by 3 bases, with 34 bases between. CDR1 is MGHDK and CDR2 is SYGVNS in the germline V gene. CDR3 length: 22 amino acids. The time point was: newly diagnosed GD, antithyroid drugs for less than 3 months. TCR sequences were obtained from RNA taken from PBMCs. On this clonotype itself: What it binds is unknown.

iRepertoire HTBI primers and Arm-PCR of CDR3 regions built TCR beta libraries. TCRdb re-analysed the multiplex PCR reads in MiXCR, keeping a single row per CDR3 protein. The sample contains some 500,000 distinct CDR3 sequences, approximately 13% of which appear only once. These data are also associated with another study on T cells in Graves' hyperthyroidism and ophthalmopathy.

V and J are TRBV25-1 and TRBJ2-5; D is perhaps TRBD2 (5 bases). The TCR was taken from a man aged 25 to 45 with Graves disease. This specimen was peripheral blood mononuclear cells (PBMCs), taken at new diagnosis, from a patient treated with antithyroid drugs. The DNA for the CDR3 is TGTGCCAGCAGTGAAATCCCCCTACCGGTCCCTCTACCTAATCGGGGTAAAGAGACCCAGTACTTC. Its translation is CASSEIPLPVPLPNRGKETQYF. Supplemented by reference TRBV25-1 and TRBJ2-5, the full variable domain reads EADIYQTPRYLVIGTGKKITLECSQTMGHDKMYWYQQDPGMELHLIHYSYGVNSTEKGDLSSESTVSRIRTEHFPLTLESARPSHTSQYLCASSEIPLPVPLPNRGKETQYFGPGTRLLVL.